What follows are 15 T cell receptor beta chains derived from one specimen sequenced in a study of regulatory T cells in long-lasting Graves disease. The sample's time point: newly diagnosed GD, antithyroid drugs for less than 3 months. PBMC RNA served as the TCR library source. TCR beta libraries were built with iRepertoire HTBI primers and Arm-PCR of CDR3 regions. TCRdb independently ran MiXCR on the multiplex PCR reads; one entry per CDR3 protein. Here the sample spans more than 300,000 distinct CDR3 sequences, 15% being singletons. The sequencing here drew on peripheral blood mononuclear cells (PBMCs), taken at new diagnosis, from a patient treated with antithyroid drugs. These receptors were obtained from a female donor with Graves disease.

This rearrangement joins TRBV12-5 to TRBJ1-1, with D maybe TRBD1 (6 bases). Trimming removed 0 bases at V and 7 bases at J, with 18 bases between. This CDR3 spans 16 amino acids. Germline-derived CDR1 and CDR2 are LGHNT and FRNRAP. The CDR3 loop reads CASGLVLRGRKGEAFF. The CDR3 DNA reads as TGTGCTAGTGGTTTGGTACTACGGGGGCGGAAAGGTGAAGCTTTCTTT. Using reference TRBV12-5 and TRBJ1-1 for the parts outside the CDR3, the full variable domain is DARVTQTPRHKVTEMGQEVTMRCQPILGHNTVFWYRQTMMQGLELLAYFRNRAPLDDSGMPKDRFSAEMPDATLATLKIQPSEPRDSAVYFCASGLVLRGRKGEAFFGQGTRLTVV.

This clonotype was detected many times. The chain combines TRBV6-2 or TRBV6-3 with TRBJ1-3; 9 positions match TRBD1. The CDR3 is 16 residues long. V was pared by 5 bases and J by 8 bases, with 13 bases of the junction left unmatched. The germline V gene has CDR1 MNHEY and CDR2 SVGEGT. The CDR3 is CASSEARDREEDTIYF. The CDR3 coding sequence is TGTGCCAGCAGTGAAGCGAGGGACAGGGAAGAGGACACCATATATTTT.

The table lists this clonotype with many counts. The gene calls are TRBV5-1 and TRBJ1-1; 7 bases line up with TRBD1. V was pared by 2 bases and J by 3 bases, with 7 bases of the junction left unmatched. The CDR3 is 15 residues long. The germline CDR1 and CDR2 sequences are SGHRS and YFSETQ. The CDR3 nucleotides are TGCGCCAGCAGCTTTAGGGCAGGGGGAGACACTGAAGCTTTCTTT. The encoded protein is CASSFRAGGDTEAFF.

V gene TRBV13 combines with J gene TRBJ1-4; 8 bases agree with TRBD1. J lost 7 bases, V lost 4 bases, and 8 bases had no gene match. This CDR3 region has 15 residues. CDR1 and CDR2 (germline): PRHDT, FYEKMQ (reference sequence). CDR3 in amino acids: CASSSDRGRGEKLFF. For the CDR3, the DNA is TGTGCCAGCAGCTCCGACAGGGGCCGGGGTGAAAAACTGTTTTTT.

The genes are TRBV27 and TRBJ1-2; TRBD1 agrees at 10 bases. The J segment lost 7 bases and the V segment lost 5 bases, leaving 10 bases of the junction unmatched. This CDR3 has 15 residues. Germline assignment: CDR1 MNHEY and CDR2 SMNVEV (reference sequence). CDR3 in amino acids: CASSPLDRGSGGYTF. Here the CDR3 DNA reads TGTGCCAGCAGTCCCCTGGACAGGGGGTCAGGTGGCTACACCTTC.

This clonotype showed up many times. The rearrangement uses TRBV7-9 and TRBJ1-5; no firm D call. Looked up from germline, CDR1 is SEHNR and CDR2 is FQNEAQ (reference sequence). The CDR3 covers 17 residues. V was cut by 0 bases and J by 2 bases, with 14 bases left in between. The CDR3 loop reads CASSLAIRGKGNQPQHF. The CDR3 nucleotides read TGTGCCAGCAGCTTAGCGATACGGGGAAAGGGCAATCAGCCCCAGCATTTT.

Ten or more counts support this clonotype. CDR3 DNA sequence: TGTGCCACCAGCAGAGATCGGGCAGGGCAAGTTGAAAAACTGTTTTTT. Residues: CATSRDRAGQVEKLFF. The V gene is TRBV15, the J gene TRBJ1-4; tentative D call: TRBD1 (5 bases). Trimming left V 0 bases short and J 7 bases short, with 15 bases between. The CDR3 spans 16 residues. In germline, CDR1 is LNHNV, CDR2 YYDKDF (reference sequence).

This clonotype was counted at least ten times. The rearrangement links TRBV20-1 to TRBJ2-7, with D hard to call. This CDR3 is built from 13 residues. Trimming removed 3 bases from V and 2 bases from J, with 11 bases in between. The germline CDR1 and CDR2 sequences are DFQATT and SNEGSKA (reference sequence). The CDR3 reads CSASSGWAYEQYF. CDR3 DNA: TGCAGTGCTAGTTCGGGCTGGGCCTACGAGCAGTACTTC.

This clonotype was detected many times. The chain employs TRBV12-3 or TRBV12-4 and TRBJ2-1; 10 nucleotides match TRBD2. The trim removed 7 bases at V and 10 bases at J, leaving 13 bases unmatched. The CDR3 sequence is 15 residues long. CDR3 sequence reads: CASINQEREGQEQFF. DNA of the CDR3: TGTGCCAGCATTAATCAGGAGCGGGAGGGCCAAGAGCAGTTCTTC.

This clonotype was seen a handful of times. The CDR3, as DNA: TGTGCCAGCAGAGATAATACAGGGGAGATTTATGGCTACACCTTC. This translates into CASRDNTGEIYGYTF. The chain links TRBV6-1 to TRBJ1-2; 7 bases match TRBD1. Germline-derived CDR1 and CDR2 are MNHNS and SASEGT. The CDR3 runs 15 residues. V lost 6 bases to trimming and J lost 5 bases; unmatched junction nucleotides: 12.

The sample holds many counts of this clonotype. The chain joins TRBV7-2 to TRBJ2-7; tentatively, D is TRBD1 (6 bases). The CDR3 contains 11 residues. Trimming pared 8 bases from V and 6 bases from J, leaving 11 bases between. CDR1 SGHTA and CDR2 FQGNSA come from the germline V gene. The chain's CDR3 is CASRDTLEQYF. In nucleotides, the CDR3 is TGTGCCAGCCGGGACACCCTCGAGCAGTACTTC.

Remarks on this clonotype: A read error is likely here: a far larger clone is one base away. The gene calls are TRBV7-2 and TRBJ2-5; TRBD2 matches at 11 bases. The J call is uncertain, as TRBJ2-1 better fits the DNA end. In germline, CDR1 is SGHTA, CDR2 FQGNSA. This CDR3 is built from 15 residues. The CDR3 protein is CANSFPTSGSNEQFF. CDR3 DNA: TGTGCCAACAGCTTCCCTACTAGCGGGAGCAATGAGCAGTTCTTC.

The rearrangement links TRBV20-1 to TRBJ2-3, with TRBD2 matching over 11 bases. V lost 5 bases and J lost 5; bases outside the gene matches: 12. Germline CDR1 reads DFQATT; CDR2 reads SNEGSKA (reference sequence). The CDR3 contains 16 residues. The CDR3 DNA reads as TGCAGTGCTTTTAGCGGGAGGGCCGAAGATAAAGATACGCAGTATTTT. Translated, it gives CSAFSGRAEDKDTQYF.

This clonotype occurred a few times. The rearrangement uses TRBV20-1 and TRBJ2-5; TRBD1 aligns across 9 bases. Trimming at V came to 4 bases and at J to 5 bases, leaving 11 bases not matched to a gene. Germline V gives CDR1 DFQATT, CDR2 SNEGSKA (reference sequence). The CDR3 length is 15 residues. The chain's CDR3 is CSAITGTGLMETQYF. In DNA, the CDR3 is TGCAGTGCTATAACCGGGACAGGGTTAATGGAGACCCAGTACTTC.

This clonotype came up many times. The V call is TRBV12-3 or TRBV12-4, the J call TRBJ1-2; 7 nucleotides line up with TRBD1. The CDR3 totals 15 residues. V shed 6 bases and J 2 bases; nucleotides not matched to a gene: 9. CDR3 nucleotide sequence: TGTGCCAGCAGCCCTGGGACAGCAGGGAACTATGGCTACACCTTC. It yields the protein CASSPGTAGNYGYTF.